These 16 T cell receptor beta chains were sequenced from one sample in a study of shared clonotypes between healthy human individuals. Assay used: immunoSEQ multiplex PCR; TCRdb lists only in-frame clones, some missing. The repertoire holds approximately 980,000 clones, with approximately 76% as singletons. Sample: memory CD4+ T cells sorted from blood. Subset specified: CD45RA-negative fraction. The receptors come from a man aged 18 to 29 in good health.

The chain combines TRBV30 with TRBJ1-6, with 7 bases matching TRBD1. The germline V gene encodes CDR1 GTSNPN and CDR2 SVGIG (reference sequence). J lost 2 bases, V lost 7 bases, and 11 bases had no gene match. The CDR3 is 16 residues long. The CDR3 coding sequence is TGTGCCTCCAACGACAGGGCGTCCCCCTATAATTCACCCCTCCACTTT. This gives the protein CASNDRASPYNSPLHF.

The rearrangement joins TRBV6-6 to TRBJ2-2; TRBD2 is a possible D gene (6 bases). Trimming left V 0 bases short and J 5 bases short, with 13 bases between. The CDR3 spans 16 residues. Germline V gives CDR1 MNHNY, CDR2 SVGAGI (reference sequence). The CDR3 DNA follows: TGTGCCAGCAGTTACTCGCCAGTGGGGAGGACCGGGGAGCTGTTTTTT. This gives the protein CASSYSPVGRTGELFF.

This clone was observed a few times. This CDR3 is also generated by other DNA sequences in the sample. The chain uses TRBV6-5 and TRBJ1-2; perhaps TRBD1 as D (5 bases). Germline V lookup: CDR1 MNHEY, CDR2 SVGAGI. The CDR3 totals 14 residues. V lost 0 bases to trimming and J lost 4 bases, with 9 bases between them. The CDR3 coding sequence is TGTGCCAGCAGTTACTCGAGAAGGGGCTATGGCTACACCTTC. It is translated as CASSYSRRGYGYTF.

This chain links TRBV4-3 with TRBJ2-1; D is possibly TRBD2 (6 bases). The CDR3 spans 16 residues. Germline loops: CDR1 LGHNA, CDR2 YSLEER. Trimming removed 4 bases at V and 1 base at J, with 14 bases between. CDR3 protein: CASSLQNLASYNEQFF. The CDR3 coding sequence is TGCGCCAGCAGCCTCCAAAATCTAGCGTCCTACAATGAGCAGTTCTTC.

This clone was counted between two and nine times. At one boundary the junction diverges from the germline segment, which might be a read error. The chain couples TRBV7-7 to TRBJ2-1; D call uncertain. Germline V lookup: CDR1 SSHAT, CDR2 FNYEAQ (reference sequence). The CDR3 runs to 13 residues. CDR3 protein: CASSDSLLGEQFF. CDR3 sequence (DNA): TGTGCTAGCAGCGACTCTTTGCTGGGTGAGCAGTTCTTC.

The V gene is TRBV5-6, the J gene TRBJ2-7; 8 bases are a match to TRBD1. Germline V gene sequence: CDR1 SGHDT, CDR2 YYEEEE. The CDR3 has 14 amino acids. The junction had 9 bases not matched to a gene; V was cut back by 4 bases and J by 6 bases. This CDR3 reads CASSRRGREREQYF. In DNA, the CDR3 is TGTGCCAGCAGCCGCAGGGGGCGTGAGCGCGAGCAGTACTTC.

The chain is built from TRBV9 and TRBJ2-3; 8 positions agree with TRBD2. Germline V gene lookup returns CDR1 SGDLS and CDR2 YYNGEE. The CDR3 has 17 residues. V was pared by 1 base and J by 5 bases, with 12 bases of the junction left unmatched. The CDR3 DNA is TGTGCCAGCAGCGTACGCCCCTTAGCGGGAAGGGGAGATACGCAGTATTTT. It codes for CASSVRPLAGRGDTQYF.

CDR3 DNA: TGTGCCAGCAGTGTGTCAGGGGGTGAATTTGGCTACACCTTC. This sequence encodes CASSVSGGEFGYTF. The V gene is TRBV6-1, the J gene TRBJ1-2, with 7 bases identical to TRBD1. Germline CDR1 is MNHNS and CDR2 is SASEGT. This CDR3 contains 14 residues. With 4 bases clipped from V and 7 bases from J, the junction kept 9 bases outside the gene matches.

This clone was picked up one time. The chain carries TRBV20-1 and TRBJ1-6, with TRBD1 matching over 8 bases. Looked up from germline, CDR1 is DFQATT and CDR2 is SNEGSKA (reference sequence). The CDR3 sequence is 11 residues long. Losses at the gene ends were 6 bases for V and 16 bases for J; bases not matched to a gene: 8. The CDR3 is CSAAGQAKLHF. CDR3 sequence (DNA): TGCAGTGCAGCGGGACAGGCAAAACTCCACTTT.

The V and J genes are TRBV5-6 and TRBJ2-5; perhaps TRBD2 as D (6 bases). The germline V and J ends were trimmed by 3 bases and 12 bases, with 18 bases remaining between them. The germline V gene encodes CDR1 SGHDT and CDR2 YYEEEE. This CDR3 is built from 13 residues. This chain's CDR3 is CASSSRGLPGEYF. The CDR3 DNA is TGTGCCAGCAGCTCTAGGGGACTCCCGGGGGAGTACTTC.

J is TRBJ1-2 and V is TRBV29-1; maybe TRBD1 (5 bases). Trimming cost V 3 bases and J 4 bases, with 15 bases left between them. CDR3 length: 14 amino acids. Germline CDR1 reads SQVTM; CDR2 reads ANQGSEA. In DNA form, the CDR3 reads TGCAGCGTTGACCGCGGGGGGGAGACCTATGGCTACACCTTC. This sequence encodes CSVDRGGETYGYTF.

The chain recombines TRBV5-4 with TRBJ2-5; D may match TRBD1 or TRBD2 (5 bases each). This CDR3 has 14 residues. The germline V gene encodes CDR1 SGHNT and CDR2 YYREEE (reference sequence). Trimming cost V 4 bases and J 5 bases, with 15 bases left between them. DNA for the CDR3: TGTGCCAGCAGCCCTGCCCGGGGCGGGGAGACCCAGTACTTC. Protein sequence: CASSPARGGETQYF.

The rearrangement uses TRBV7-9 and TRBJ2-2, with D perhaps TRBD1 or TRBD2 (5 bases each). The CDR3 has 15 residues. V was clipped by 2 bases and J by 4 bases, with 11 bases between them. The germline V gene has CDR1 SEHNR and CDR2 FQNEAQ (reference sequence). CDR3 protein: CASSLSSGPTGELFF. In DNA, the CDR3 is TGTGCCAGCAGCTTATCTTCGGGACCCACCGGGGAGCTGTTTTTT. The complete variable domain, with remaining parts taken from reference TRBV7-9 and TRBJ2-2, reads DTGVSQNPRHKITKRGQNVTFRCDPISEHNRLYWYRQTLGQGPEFLTYFQNEAQLEKSRLLSDRFSAERPKGSFSTLEIQRTEQGDSAMYLCASSLSSGPTGELFFGEGSRLTVL.

The V call is TRBV5-4, the J call TRBJ2-5, with 7 bases that match TRBD1. Germline V gene lookup returns CDR1 SGHNT and CDR2 YYREEE (reference sequence). The CDR3 is made up of 14 amino acids. The V gene end was trimmed by 2 bases and the J gene end by 4 bases; junction bases not matched to a gene: 5. The CDR3 nucleotides are TGTGCCAGCAGCTTTGAGGGACAGCTAGAGACCCAGTACTTC. Encoded protein: CASSFEGQLETQYF.

This clone was detected only once. The chain couples TRBV7-2 to TRBJ2-5, with a weak D call TRBD2 (7 bases). Germline V lookup: CDR1 SGHTA, CDR2 FQGNSA. V was clipped by 2 bases and J by 7 bases, with 11 bases between them. The CDR3 totals 13 residues. The CDR3 sequence is CASSLSGEGTQYF. The CDR3 nucleotides read TGTGCCAGCAGCTTATCAGGGGAGGGGACCCAGTACTTC.

The chain couples TRBV28 to TRBJ2-3; maybe TRBD1 (6 bases). The CDR3 has 14 residues. Trimming took 3 bases from V and 6 from J, leaving 13 bases between them. Looked up from germline, CDR1 is MDHEN and CDR2 is SYDVKM. CDR3 sequence: CASSLPRGWDTQYF. Written as DNA, the CDR3 is TGTGCCAGCAGTTTGCCCAGGGGTTGGGATACGCAGTATTTT.